These 2 T cell receptor beta chains were sequenced from one sample in a study of blood T cell repertoires in COVID-19 (dated by TCRdb to 2019 to 2021). To prepare the library, the immunoSEQ multiplex PCR assay was applied. The immuneACCESS repertoire file appears here via TCRdb, limited to in-frame rearrangements. These files lack a portion of the clones; in checked studies, under half of the deficit traces to unresolved V genes, and the cause of the others is not known. The sample contains about 160,000 clones, approximately 86% of them found a single time. The ten largest clonotypes hold approximately 3.5% of the sample. The source material was peripheral blood. These receptors were taken from a man between 65 and 85 years old with acute or convalescent COVID-19.

The chain links TRBV24-1 to TRBJ2-2, with 8 bases identical to TRBD2. Germline V CDR1 and CDR2: KGHDR, SFDVKD. This CDR3 spans 14 amino acids. J lost 2 bases, V lost 9 bases, and 4 bases had no gene match. The CDR3 here is CATCSGTNTGELFF. In DNA, the CDR3 is TGTGCCACCTGTAGCGGGACCAACACCGGGGAGCTGTTTTTT.

CDR3 nucleotide sequence: TGTGCCAGCAGCTTGACTAGCGGGAGCCTTGAGCAGTTCTTC. This codes for CASSLTSGSLEQFF. This sequence joins TRBV5-6 and TRBJ2-1; 11 bases fit TRBD2. Germline V gene sequence: CDR1 SGHDT, CDR2 YYEEEE. There are 14 residues in the CDR3. J lost 9 bases, V lost 1 base, and 3 bases had no gene match.